Below, 2 T cell receptor beta chains from the same sample are listed, as sequenced in a study of post-analysis software for immune sequencing data. Study outcomes and limitations: About five TRBV segments, including TRBV5-6, TRBV5-1 and TRBV20-1, were more frequent in patients than controls.

Included in the TCR beta cDNA libraries were unique molecular identifiers. TCRdb processed the PCR reads anew with MiXCR; each CDR3 protein has one entry. The table has a few hundred thousand distinct CDR3 sequences, around 36% seen once. These receptors have no identified antigens. Sequences were obtained from blood. The receptors here all came from a girl aged 2 to 17 with multiple sclerosis.

This clonotype was detected ten times or more. An end of the junction does not agree with germline; a read error may underlie this. The chain is built from TRBV5-1 and TRBJ1-1; 8 bases map to TRBD1. The CDR3 extends over 14 amino acids. CDR1 is SGHRS, CDR2 YFSETQ, per germline. This CDR3 reads CASSLAGGGTEAFF. In nucleotides, the CDR3 is TGTGCCAGCAGCTTGGCAGGGGGCGGCACTGAAGCTTTCTTT.

This clonotype was picked up a small number of times. This sequence joins TRBV12-3 or TRBV12-4 and TRBJ2-7; a possible D gene is TRBD1 (5 bases). Trimming left V 3 bases short and J 7 bases short, with 13 bases between. CDR3 length equals 13 residues. The CDR3 protein is CASSLVQGSEQYF. CDR3 DNA: TGTGCCAGCAGTTTGGTCCAGGGAAGTGAGCAGTACTTC.